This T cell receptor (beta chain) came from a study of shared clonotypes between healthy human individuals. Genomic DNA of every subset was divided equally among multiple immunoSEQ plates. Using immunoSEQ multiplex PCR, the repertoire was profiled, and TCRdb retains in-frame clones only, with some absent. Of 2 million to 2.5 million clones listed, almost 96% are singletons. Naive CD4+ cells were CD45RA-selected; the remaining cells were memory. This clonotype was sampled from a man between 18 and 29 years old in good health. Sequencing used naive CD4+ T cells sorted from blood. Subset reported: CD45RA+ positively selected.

CDR3: CASSDGGRALASYNEQFF. CDR3 DNA: TGCGCCAGCAGTGACGGCGGGAGGGCCCTCGCGTCCTACAATGAGCAGTTCTTC. This rearrangement joins TRBV10-1 to TRBJ2-1; 9 bases agree with TRBD2. With 3 bases clipped from V and 1 base from J, the junction kept 10 bases outside the gene matches. Looked up from germline, CDR1 is WNHNN and CDR2 is SYGVQD (reference sequence). The CDR3 spans 18 residues.